The 15 T cell receptor beta chains below all came from one sample that was sequenced in a study of PD-L1 blockade in urothelial cancer (dated by TCRdb to 2017 to 2019). The time point label of this sample denotes: pretreatment peripheral blood. The library was obtained by the immunoSEQ multiplex PCR assay. TCRdb took this table from immuneACCESS and kept in-frame rearrangements with V and J called. Such tables lack part of the clones; where checked against another copy, unresolved V genes explain under half of the gap, and the rest is unexplained. This sample lists fewer than 100,000 clones; around 81% were detected once. The top ten clonotypes cover about 6.2% of the sample. The starting material was PBMCs, obtained around atezolizumab (anti-PD-L1) treatment. The receptors originated from a man aged 35 to 55 with urothelial cancer.

The rearrangement uses TRBV5-4 and TRBJ2-1, with D hard to call. The length of the CDR3 is 15 residues. The germline V gene encodes CDR1 SGHNT and CDR2 YYREEE (reference sequence). V was clipped by 2 bases and J by 0 bases, with 9 bases between them. The CDR3 nucleotides read TGTGCCAGCAGCTTTCCATTGAGCTCCTACAATGAGCAGTTCTTC. This sequence encodes CASSFPLSSYNEQFF.

The chain has TRBV7-2 and TRBJ2-7; D possibly corresponds to TRBD2 (6 bases). Trimming stripped 2 bases from V and 5 bases from J, with 10 bases between. This CDR3 spans 13 amino acids. Germline V gene lookup returns CDR1 SGHTA and CDR2 FQGNSA. The CDR3, as DNA: TGTGCCAGCAGCTTAAGTAGGGAGGACGAGCAGTACTTC. Its protein product is CASSLSREDEQYF.

This chain connects TRBV27 to TRBJ2-7; maybe TRBD2 (6 bases). CDR3 length: 12 amino acids. V shed 6 bases and J shed 2 bases, with 8 bases lying between them. Germline CDR1 reads MNHEY; CDR2 reads SMNVEV (reference sequence). In nucleotides, the CDR3 is TGTGCCAGCAGGGGACTCCCCTACGAGCAGTACTTC. It is translated as CASRGLPYEQYF.

The chain joins TRBV18 to TRBJ1-1; the match to TRBD1 covers 9 bases. CDR1 and CDR2 (germline): KGHSH, LQKENI. This CDR3 region has 14 residues. The ends lost 3 bases at V and 5 bases at J; junction bases unmatched: 4. CDR3 sequence reads: CASSPGTGLTEAFF. The CDR3 region has the DNA TGTGCCAGCTCACCCGGGACAGGGTTAACTGAAGCTTTCTTT.

The chain uses TRBV6-1 and TRBJ1-1, with D uncertain. V lost 8 bases and J lost 10, with 11 bases in between. The CDR3 is 10 amino acids. CDR1 and CDR2 from the germline V gene are MNHNS and SASEGT. In DNA, the CDR3 is TGTGCCAGCGGTTGGAGGGTAGCTTTCTTT. It is translated as CASGWRVAFF.

The chain links TRBV29-1 to TRBJ1-2; D remains unclear. The V and J ends lost 7 bases and 8 bases respectively, with 20 bases between them. Germline V gene data show CDR1 as SQVTM and CDR2 as ANQGSEA. The CDR3 totals 13 residues. CDR3 nucleotides: TGCAGCGCCGGAAGGCAGGCCAGTGAAGGCTACACCTTC. This codes for CSAGRQASEGYTF.

This clone was recorded once. The chain recombines TRBV5-1 with TRBJ2-5, with 7 bases that match TRBD1. V lost 5 bases to trimming and J lost 2 bases; unmatched junction nucleotides: 6. Looked up from germline, CDR1 is SGHRS and CDR2 is YFSETQ. CDR3 length equals 14 residues. The CDR3 coding sequence is TGCGCCAGCAGGATGGGCAGGGGGCAAGAGACCCAGTACTTC. It codes for CASRMGRGQETQYF. The whole variable domain, filled in from reference TRBV5-1 and TRBJ2-5, reads KAGVTQTPRYLIKTRGQQVTLSCSPISGHRSVSWYQQTPGQGLQFLFEYFSETQRNKGNFPGRFSGRQFSNSRSEMNVSTLELGDSALYLCASRMGRGQETQYFGPGTRLLVL.

In its sample, this clone was seen once. Mismatch with germline at one junction end may stem from a read error. The rearrangement joins TRBV7-9 to TRBJ1-1, with a possible D match to TRBD1 (5 bases). Germline V CDR1 and CDR2: SEHNR, FQNEAQ (reference sequence). The CDR3 has 13 amino acids. The CDR3 nucleotides are TGTGCCAGCAGCCCGGACACAGAAGCCCAAGCGGGGTTT. The encoded protein is CASSPDTEAQAGF.

The chain links TRBV11-2 to TRBJ2-1; 8 bases align to TRBD2. The length of the CDR3 is 14 residues. Trimming cost V 3 bases and J 6 bases; bases outside gene matches: 4. CDR1 and CDR2 (germline): SGHAT, FQNNGV. CDR3 coding DNA: TGTGCCAGCAGCTTGATAGCGGGGATCAATGAGCAGTTCTTC. Translation gives CASSLIAGINEQFF.

The chain joins TRBV6-4 to TRBJ2-1; possible D gene TRBD2, 5 bases. Per the germline V gene, CDR1 is MRHNA and CDR2 is SNTAGT. The CDR3 spans 13 residues. The germline V and J ends were trimmed by 4 bases and 5 bases, with 9 bases remaining between them. The CDR3 region is CASSAEADNEQFF. In DNA, the CDR3 is TGTGCCAGCAGTGCGGAAGCGGACAATGAGCAGTTCTTC.

This sequence joins TRBV29-1 and TRBJ1-3; perhaps TRBD1 as D (5 bases). V was trimmed by 0 bases and J by 0 bases, leaving 15 bases between them. The CDR3 totals 17 residues. CDR1 is SQVTM and CDR2 is ANQGSEA in the germline V gene. The CDR3 DNA follows: TGCAGCGTTGAAGATCCGCGGGGCGCTAGCTCTGGAAACACCATATATTTT. Encoded protein: CSVEDPRGASSGNTIYF.

This clone was counted only a few times. The chain couples TRBV27 to TRBJ2-3; 10 nucleotides agree with TRBD2. This CDR3 has 14 residues. V lost 10 bases and J lost 4; bases outside the gene matches: 8. Germline values: CDR1 MNHEY, CDR2 SMNVEV (reference sequence). DNA for the CDR3: TGTGCCACCCGTGATAGCGGGAGGCCAGATACGCAGTATTTT. Protein product: CATRDSGRPDTQYF.

The genes are TRBV7-6 and TRBJ2-2; maybe TRBD2 (6 bases). Trimming took off 1 base at V and 4 bases at J, with 13 bases between the two ends. The germline V gene encodes CDR1 SGHVS and CDR2 FNYEAQ. The CDR3 has 16 residues. The CDR3 DNA sequence: TGTGCCAGCAGCTTAGGAGGACTATCCTCCACCGGGGAGCTGTTTTTT. It translates to CASSLGGLSSTGELFF.

The rearrangement uses TRBV27 and TRBJ2-7; 9 bases agree with TRBD2. The V gene end was trimmed by 5 bases and the J gene end by 3 bases; junction bases not matched to a gene: 14. The CDR3 is made up of 17 amino acids. Germline assignment: CDR1 MNHEY and CDR2 SMNVEV (reference sequence). For the CDR3, the DNA is TGTGCCAGCAGTCCACAGCTTGGGCGGGAGGGCCACTACGAGCAGTACTTC. It is translated as CASSPQLGREGHYEQYF.

This sequence joins TRBV6-1 and TRBJ2-7; D gene ambiguous. Looked up from germline, CDR1 is MNHNS and CDR2 is SASEGT. Trimming left V 2 bases short and J 1 base short, with 12 bases between. The CDR3 has 15 residues. CDR3 residues: CASSENYQNSYEQYF. In nucleotides, the CDR3 is TGTGCCAGCAGTGAAAACTACCAAAATTCCTACGAGCAGTACTTC.